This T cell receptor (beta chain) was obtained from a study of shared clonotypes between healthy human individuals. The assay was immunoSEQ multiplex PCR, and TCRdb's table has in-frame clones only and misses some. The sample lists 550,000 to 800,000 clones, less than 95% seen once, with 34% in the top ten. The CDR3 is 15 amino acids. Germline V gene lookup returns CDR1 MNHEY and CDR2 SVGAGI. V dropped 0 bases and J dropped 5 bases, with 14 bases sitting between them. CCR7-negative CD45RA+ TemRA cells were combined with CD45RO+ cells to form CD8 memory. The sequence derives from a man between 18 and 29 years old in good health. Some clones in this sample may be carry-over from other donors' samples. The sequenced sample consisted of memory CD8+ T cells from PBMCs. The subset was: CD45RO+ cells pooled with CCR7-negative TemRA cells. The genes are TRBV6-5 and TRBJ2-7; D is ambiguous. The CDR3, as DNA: TGTGCCAGCAGTTACTCGATAAGGCCGCCCAACGAGCAGTACTTC. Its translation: CASSYSIRPPNEQYF.